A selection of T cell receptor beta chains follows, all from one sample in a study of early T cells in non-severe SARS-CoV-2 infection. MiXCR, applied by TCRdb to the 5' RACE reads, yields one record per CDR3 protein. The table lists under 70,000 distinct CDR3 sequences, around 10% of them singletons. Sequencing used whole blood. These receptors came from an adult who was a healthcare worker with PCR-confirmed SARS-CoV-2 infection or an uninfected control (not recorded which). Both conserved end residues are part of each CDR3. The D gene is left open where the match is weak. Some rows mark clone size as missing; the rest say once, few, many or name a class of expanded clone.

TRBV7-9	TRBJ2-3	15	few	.	TGTGCCAGCAGCCTAATAGTGGGGTACGGAGATACGCAGTATTTT	CASSLIVGYGDTQYF
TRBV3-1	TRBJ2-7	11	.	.	TGTGCCAGCAGCGACTACTACGAGCAGTACTTC	CASSDYYEQYF
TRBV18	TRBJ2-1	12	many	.	TGTGCCAGCTCACTACAAGCAGTTGAGCAGTTCTTC	CASSLQAVEQFF
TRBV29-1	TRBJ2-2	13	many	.	TGCAGCGCGGACGGACAGAACACCGGGGAGCTGTTTTTT	CSADGQNTGELFF
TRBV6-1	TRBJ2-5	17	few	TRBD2	TGTGCCAGCAGTGAATGGGGAGCGCGGGGGGGCCGCCAGACCCAGTACTTC	CASSEWGARGGRQTQYF
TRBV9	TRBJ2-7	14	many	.	TGTGCCAGCAGCTTCCAAGGGAGCCCGGGGGAGCAGTACTTC	CASSFQGSPGEQYF
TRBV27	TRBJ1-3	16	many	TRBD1	TGTGCCAGCAGTTTATCGGGACAGGGGACTGGAAACACCATATATTTT	CASSLSGQGTGNTIYF
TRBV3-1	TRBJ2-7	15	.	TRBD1	TGTGCCAGCAGCCCCCGACAGGGGGCTAGCGGCGAGCAGTACTTC	CASSPRQGASGEQYF
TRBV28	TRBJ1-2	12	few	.	TGTGCCAGCAGTCCGGCTAACTATGGCTACACCTTC	CASSPANYGYTF
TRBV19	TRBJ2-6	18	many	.	TGTGCCAGTAGCAATAGTGCGGGACGCAGCTCTGGGGCCAACGTCCTGACTTTC	CASSNSAGRSSGANVLTF
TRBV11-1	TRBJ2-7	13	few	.	TGTGCCAGCAGTCTGCCCGGGTTTTTGGAGCAGTACTTC	CASSLPGFLEQYF
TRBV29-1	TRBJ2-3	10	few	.	TGCAGTGGAAAGGACAGCACGCAGTATTTT	CSGKDSTQYF
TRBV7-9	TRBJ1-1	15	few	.	TGTGCCAGCACTCCTGCGGGACATGCGAACACTGAAGCTTTCTTT	CASTPAGHANTEAFF
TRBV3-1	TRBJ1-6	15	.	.	TGTGCCAGCAGCCAAGCAACGGGGGTCAATTCACCCCTCCACTTT	CASSQATGVNSPLHF
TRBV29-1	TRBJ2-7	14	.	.	TGCAGCGTCTGCCCCGGGACTTTAGTGAGCGAGCAGTACTTC	CSVCPGTLVSEQYF
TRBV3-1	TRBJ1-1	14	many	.	TGTGCCAGCAGCCAAGCGCGTAGGGGCGCTGAAGCTTTCTTT	CASSQARRGAEAFF
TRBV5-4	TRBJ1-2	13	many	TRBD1	TGTGCCAGCAGCTTTAGGACAGGGGTTGGCTACACCTTC	CASSFRTGVGYTF
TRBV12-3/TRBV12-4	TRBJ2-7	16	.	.	TGTGCCAGCAGACTTCCGGGACACATGTTTGCCCGCGAGCAGTACTTC	CASRLPGHMFAREQYF
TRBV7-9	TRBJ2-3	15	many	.	TGTGCCAGCAGCTGGACGGGATCGATAGAAGATACGCAGTATTTT	CASSWTGSIEDTQYF
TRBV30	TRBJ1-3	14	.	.	TGTGCCTGGTTGAGGGCTCGCTCTGAAAACACCATATATTTT	CAWLRARSENTIYF
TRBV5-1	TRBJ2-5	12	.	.	TGCGCCAGCAAAGGGTCTGGAGAGACCCAGTACTTC	CASKGSGETQYF
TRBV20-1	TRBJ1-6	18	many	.	TGCAGTGCTAGAGTTTTAGGGGAAACCGGGACACTGAATTCACCCCTCCACTTT	CSARVLGETGTLNSPLHF
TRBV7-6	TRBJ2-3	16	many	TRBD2	TGTGCCAGCAGCCAGGGACTAGCGGGAGGAACAGATACGCAGTATTTT	CASSQGLAGGTDTQYF
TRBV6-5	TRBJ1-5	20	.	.	TGTGCCAGCAGTCCCCTGGGCCCGGGGTTTGGGAGGTCTAGCAATCAGCCCCAGCATTTT	CASSPLGPGFGRSSNQPQHF
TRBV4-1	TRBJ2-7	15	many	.	TGCGCCAGCAGCCCTTCGGTGGGGGCTTCCTACGAGCAGTACTTC	CASSPSVGASYEQYF
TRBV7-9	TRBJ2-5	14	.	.	TGTGCCAGCAGCGCACAGGATCGCCAAGAGACCCAGTACTTC	CASSAQDRQETQYF
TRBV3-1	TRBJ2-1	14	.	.	TGTGCCAGCAGCCAGCGTGACAATTACAATGAGCAGTTCTTC	CASSQRDNYNEQFF
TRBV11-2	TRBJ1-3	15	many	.	TGTGCCAGCGGCTACTCTTCACGCTCTGGAAACACCATATATTTT	CASGYSSRSGNTIYF